This T cell receptor beta chain comes out of a study of cytomegalovirus exposure and HLA in healthy donors. Each donor's status was that of a healthy bone marrow donor. Study-level findings and limits: Later findings reportedly placed an Asian-associated ancestry cluster below the approximately 670-donor mean for N-insertions. Exclusion as indistinguishable affected some V segments, including TRBV6-2 and TRBV6-3. Associated with HLA alleles at 0.05 false discovery rate in a later analysis were over 15,000 TCR beta sequences.

Trimming removed 1 base at V and 5 bases at J, with 17 bases between. The CDR3 is 16 amino acids. Germline V lookup: CDR1 MGHRA, CDR2 YSYEKL. 60 Vbeta and 13 Jbeta primers were used in PCR. Sequenced by immunoSEQ multiplex PCR; TCRdb stores in-frame clones only, minus some. The sample holds 75,000 to 95,000 clones, less than 65% seen once. Concerning this clone itself: Its antigen is currently unknown.

The source is a woman aged 25 to 39 in good health and CMV-seronegative. Sequenced: PBMCs. The chain carries TRBV4-1 and TRBJ1-2; D gene uncertain. CDR3 DNA sequence: TGCGCCAGCAGCCAAGTACTCCGGGTAGCGAGGTATGGCTACACCTTC. This encodes CASSQVLRVARYGYTF.